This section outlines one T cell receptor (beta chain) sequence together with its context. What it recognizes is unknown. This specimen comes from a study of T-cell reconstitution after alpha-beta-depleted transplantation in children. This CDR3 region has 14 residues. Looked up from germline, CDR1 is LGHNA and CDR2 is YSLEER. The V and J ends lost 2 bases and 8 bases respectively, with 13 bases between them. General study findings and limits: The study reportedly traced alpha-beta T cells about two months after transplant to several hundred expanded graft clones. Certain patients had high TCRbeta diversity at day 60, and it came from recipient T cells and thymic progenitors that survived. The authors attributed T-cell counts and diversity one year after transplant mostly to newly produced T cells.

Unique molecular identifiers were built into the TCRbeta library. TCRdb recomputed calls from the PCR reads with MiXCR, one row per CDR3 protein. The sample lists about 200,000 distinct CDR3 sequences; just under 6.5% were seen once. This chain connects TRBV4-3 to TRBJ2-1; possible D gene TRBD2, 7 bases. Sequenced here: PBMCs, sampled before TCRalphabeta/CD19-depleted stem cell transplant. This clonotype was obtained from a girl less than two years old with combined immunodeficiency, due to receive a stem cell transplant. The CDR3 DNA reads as TGCGCCAGCAGCCAAATGCAGGGGAGGGATGAGCAGTTCTTC. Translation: CASSQMQGRDEQFF.